The rows below give T cell receptor beta chains drawn from one sample of a study of T cells in Graves' hyperthyroidism and ophthalmopathy. Each CDR3 protein gets one entry after TCRdb re-called the multiplex PCR reads with MiXCR. Among 600,000 to 850,000 distinct CDR3 sequences listed, about 19% were seen once. Sequenced material: blood. The receptors come from a woman between 45 and 65 years old with Graves' hyperthyroidism that later progressed to Graves' ophthalmopathy. Both conserved end residues are part of each CDR3. A D gene is named only where the DNA matches it firmly. Some rows mark clone size as missing; the rest say once, few, many or name a class of expanded clone.

J gene: TRBJ2-6
V gene: TRBV15
D gene: TRBD1
clone size: .
CDR3 DNA: TGTGCCACCAGCAGTCATACAGGGGCTGGGGCCAACGTCCTGACTTTC
CDR3 protein: CATSSHTGAGANVLTF

J gene: TRBJ2-1
V gene: TRBV20-1
D gene: .
clone size: many
CDR3 DNA: TGCAGTGCTAGCTCGTTGCGCCTGCAGATAGGCAATGAGCAGTTCTTC
CDR3 protein: CSASSLRLQIGNEQFF

J gene: TRBJ2-7
V gene: TRBV7-7
D gene: .
clone size: .
CDR3 DNA: TGTGCTAGCAGCTTAGCTGTCGGCGAGGCCACCCTGGGGAATGAGCAGTACTTC
CDR3 protein: CASSLAVGEATLGNEQYF

J gene: TRBJ1-6
V gene: TRBV6-1
D gene: .
clone size: .
CDR3 DNA: TGTGCCAGCAGTGAATCCGTCAGTTATAATTCACCCCTCCACTTT
CDR3 protein: CASSESVSYNSPLHF

J gene: TRBJ2-1
V gene: TRBV9
D gene: TRBD2
clone size: once
CDR3 DNA: TGTGCCAGCAGCGTAGTCCTAGCGGGGGGTGATGAGCAGTTCTTC
CDR3 protein: CASSVVLAGGDEQFF

J gene: TRBJ2-1
V gene: TRBV27
D gene: TRBD2
clone size: .
CDR3 DNA: TGTGCCAGCAGTCAACCGGGACTAGATTTCTGCAATGAGCAGTTCTTC
CDR3 protein: CASSQPGLDFCNEQFF

J gene: TRBJ2-7
V gene: TRBV20-1
D gene: TRBD1
clone size: many
CDR3 DNA: TGCAGTGCAAGAGGACAGGGGGACTCCTACGAGCAGTACTTC
CDR3 protein: CSARGQGDSYEQYF

J gene: TRBJ2-2
V gene: TRBV9
D gene: .
clone size: .
CDR3 DNA: TGTGCCAGCAGCGGAGGGTACGGCGGGGAGCTGTTTTTT
CDR3 protein: CASSGGYGGELFF

J gene: TRBJ1-2
V gene: TRBV3-1
D gene: .
clone size: many
CDR3 DNA: TGTGCCAGCAGCCAGAACAGGGACGACTATGGCTACACCTTC
CDR3 protein: CASSQNRDDYGYTF

J gene: TRBJ2-5
V gene: TRBV7-2
D gene: .
clone size: many
CDR3 DNA: TGTGCCAGCAGCTTAGCCCGGGGGACGGAGACCCAGTACTTC
CDR3 protein: CASSLARGTETQYF

J gene: TRBJ2-3
V gene: TRBV18
D gene: .
clone size: .
CDR3 DNA: TGTGCCAGCTCACCATTTAGTACACAGAATCCCACAGATACGCAGTATTTT
CDR3 protein: CASSPFSTQNPTDTQYF

J gene: TRBJ2-1
V gene: TRBV11-2
D gene: .
clone size: many
CDR3 DNA: TGTGCCAGCAGCCGCGGTGGCGGGGTAGTGTACAATGAGCAGTTCTTC
CDR3 protein: CASSRGGGVVYNEQFF